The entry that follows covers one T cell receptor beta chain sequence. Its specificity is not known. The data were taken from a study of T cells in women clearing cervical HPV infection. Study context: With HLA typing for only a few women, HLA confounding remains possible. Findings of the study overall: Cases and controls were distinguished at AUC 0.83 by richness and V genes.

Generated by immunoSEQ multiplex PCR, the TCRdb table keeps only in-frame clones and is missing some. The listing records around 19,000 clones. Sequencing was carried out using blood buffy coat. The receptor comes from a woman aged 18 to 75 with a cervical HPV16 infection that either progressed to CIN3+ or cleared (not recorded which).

This CDR3 reads CASSGQGAAIQYF. The part of the CDR3 DNA that was read is TGTGCCAGCAGCGGACAGGGGGCTGCCATT. V gene TRBV5-4 combines with J gene TRBJ2-4; 11 bases fit TRBD1. The sequenced fragment ends 3 residues before the CDR3 boundary, so the rest is inferred from the germline J gene. The trim removed 4 bases at V and 9 bases at J, leaving 3 bases unmatched. The CDR3 has 13 residues. Per germline, CDR1 SGHNT and CDR2 YYREEE (reference sequence).